Sequencing of this T cell receptor (beta chain) was carried out in a study of cytotoxic CD8 clonotypes in ibrutinib-treated CLL. This CDR3 is built from 16 residues. The germline CDR1 and CDR2 sequences are SNHLY and FYNNEI. V shed 10 bases and J shed 1 base, with 19 bases lying between them. Sequencing was performed with immunoSEQ multiplex PCR; in TCRdb, only in-frame clones are kept and a portion is missing. The data hold some 70,000 clones, with about nine tenths observed a single time. The specimen was PBMCs, collected after 12 months of ibrutinib treatment. The chain carries TRBV2 and TRBJ2-2; D is possibly TRBD2 (5 bases). The clonotype comes from a human donor with chronic lymphocytic leukemia. The CDR3 reads CATIRTGNLNTGELFF. The CDR3 region has the DNA TGTGCCACAATCAGGACGGGAAATTTGAACACCGGGGAGCTGTTTTTT.